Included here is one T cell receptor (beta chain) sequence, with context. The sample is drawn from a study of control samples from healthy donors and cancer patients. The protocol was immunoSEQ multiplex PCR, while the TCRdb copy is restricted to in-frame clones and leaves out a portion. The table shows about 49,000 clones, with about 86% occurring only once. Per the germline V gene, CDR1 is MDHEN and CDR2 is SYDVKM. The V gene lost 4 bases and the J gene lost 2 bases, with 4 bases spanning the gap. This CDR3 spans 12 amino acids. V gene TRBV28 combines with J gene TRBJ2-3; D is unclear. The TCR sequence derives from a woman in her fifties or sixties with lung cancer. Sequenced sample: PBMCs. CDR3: CASSSYTDTQYF. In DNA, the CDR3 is TGTGCCAGCAGTTCCTACACAGATACGCAGTATTTT.